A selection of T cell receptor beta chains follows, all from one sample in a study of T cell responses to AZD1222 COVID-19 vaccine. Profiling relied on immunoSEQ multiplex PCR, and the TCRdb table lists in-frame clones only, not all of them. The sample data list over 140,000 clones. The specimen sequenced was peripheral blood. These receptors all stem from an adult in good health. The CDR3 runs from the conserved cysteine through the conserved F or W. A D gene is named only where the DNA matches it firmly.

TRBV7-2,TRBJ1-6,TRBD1,TGTGCCAGCAGCTTCGGGACAGGGCGTAATAATTCACCCCTCCACTTT,CASSFGTGRNNSPLHF
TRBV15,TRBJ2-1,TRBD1,TGTGCCACCAGCAGAGGTAGAGGGGGCGGATCCTACAATGAGCAGTTCTTC,CATSRGRGGGSYNEQFF
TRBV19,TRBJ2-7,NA,TGTGCCAGTAGTCCTCCGTACTCCTACGAGCAGTACTTC,CASSPPYSYEQYF
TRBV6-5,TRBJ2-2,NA,TGTGCCAGCAGTTACACCACACCTAGAGACACCGGGGAGCTGTTTTTT,CASSYTTPRDTGELFF
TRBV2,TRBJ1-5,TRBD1,TGTGCCAGCACTCCGAAAGGGGGCTCTCAGCCCCAGCATTTT,CASTPKGGSQPQHF
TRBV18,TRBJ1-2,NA,TGTGCCAGCTCCCACAATCCCCTACAGCGCGGCTACACCTTC,CASSHNPLQRGYTF
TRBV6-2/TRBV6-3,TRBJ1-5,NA,TGTGCCAGCAGTTACTCGGCAGATAACTATAGCAATCAGCCCCAGCATTTT,CASSYSADNYSNQPQHF
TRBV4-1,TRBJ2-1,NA,TGCGCCAGCAGCCAAGGGCTAGCCCGCGACAATGAGCAGTTCTTC,CASSQGLARDNEQFF
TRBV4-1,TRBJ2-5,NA,TGCGCCAGCAGCCAAGAACGAGGGCCCCAAGAGACCCAGTACTTC,CASSQERGPQETQYF
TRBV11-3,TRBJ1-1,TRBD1,TGTGCCAGCAGCCCTAGTGGCAGGGGGCTCGGCACTGAAGCTTTCTTT,CASSPSGRGLGTEAFF
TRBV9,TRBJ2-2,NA,TGTGCCAGCACAGGGTTCACCGGGGAGCTGTTTTTT,CASTGFTGELFF
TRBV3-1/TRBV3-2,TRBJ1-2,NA,TGTGCCAGCAGCCAAGAACCGAGAAGCATGCGAGGCTACACCTTC,CASSQEPRSMRGYTF
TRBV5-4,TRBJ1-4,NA,TGTGCCAGCAGCTTGCTGTCCAGCCGTCGGTCTTCCCTCTCTAATGAAAAACTGTTTTTT,CASSLLSSRRSSLSNEKLFF
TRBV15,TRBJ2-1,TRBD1,TGTGCCACCAGCAGAGATTTAGGAGAGGGGGCGATGAATGAGCAGTTCTTC,CATSRDLGEGAMNEQFF
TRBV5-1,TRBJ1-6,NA,TGCGCCAGCAGCTTAGCCGGGTCGCCCTATAATTCACCCCTCCACTTT,CASSLAGSPYNSPLHF
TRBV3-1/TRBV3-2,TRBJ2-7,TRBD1,TGTGCCAGCAGCCAAGACCAAGACAGGGGCAGTTTTGTGACCTACGAGCAGTACTTC,CASSQDQDRGSFVTYEQYF
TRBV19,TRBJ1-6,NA,TGTGCCAGTAGTATATCCCAGGGAGGCGGCTCACCCCTCCACTTT,CASSISQGGGSPLHF
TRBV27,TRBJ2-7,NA,TGTGCCAGCGGGTTACGGGCGGCCTACGAGCAGTACTTC,CASGLRAAYEQYF
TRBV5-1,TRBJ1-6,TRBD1,TGCGCCAGCAGCAAAACGACAGGGGATTATTCACCCCTCCACTTT,CASSKTTGDYSPLHF
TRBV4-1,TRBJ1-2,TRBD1,TGCGCCAGCAGCCAAGATCCAACAGGGGGCCGCTCTGGAGGCTACACCTTC,CASSQDPTGGRSGGYTF
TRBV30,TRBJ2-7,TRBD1,TGTGCCTGGAGTGTAACAGGGGGCCCCTACGAGCAGTACTTC,CAWSVTGGPYEQYF
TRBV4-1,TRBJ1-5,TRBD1,TGCGCCAGCAGCCCCGGACAGGGGGTTGACGGGCCCCAGCATTTT,CASSPGQGVDGPQHF
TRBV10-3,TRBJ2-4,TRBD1,TGTGCCATCAGTGGGACAGGGGAGGTAGGCAAAAACATTCAGTACTTC,CAISGTGEVGKNIQYF
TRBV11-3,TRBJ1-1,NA,TGTGCCAGCAACCCGCGGCGGCAGAAGAACACTGAAGCTTTCTTT,CASNPRRQKNTEAFF
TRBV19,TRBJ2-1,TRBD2,TGTGCCAGTAGGACACTAGTAGCGGGGGGGATATTTGAGCAGTTCTTC,CASRTLVAGGIFEQFF
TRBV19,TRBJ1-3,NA,TGTGCCAGTAGTGCCACAGACCTCGGAAACACCATATATTTT,CASSATDLGNTIYF
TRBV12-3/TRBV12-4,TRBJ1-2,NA,TGTGCCAGCAGTCCCGGGGGAAATGGCTACACCTTC,CASSPGGNGYTF
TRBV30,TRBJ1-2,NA,TGTGCCTGGACCCGGGGACCTTCTAACTATGGCTACACCTTC,CAWTRGPSNYGYTF
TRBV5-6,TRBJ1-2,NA,TGTGCCAGCAGCTTGATGGGCCAGGGAGTTCTCCGAGGCTACACCTTC,CASSLMGQGVLRGYTF
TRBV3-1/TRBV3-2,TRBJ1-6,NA,TGTGCCAGCAGCCAACGGGACCGAGCTAATTCACCCCTCCACTTT,CASSQRDRANSPLHF
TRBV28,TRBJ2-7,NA,TGTGCCAGCAGTCCCCCTTCCCGGGCAGGGGCAAACGAGCAGTACTTC,CASSPPSRAGANEQYF
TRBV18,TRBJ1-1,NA,TGTGCCAGCTCACCACTCGATAGTCAGAACACTGAAGCTTTCTTT,CASSPLDSQNTEAFF
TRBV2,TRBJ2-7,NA,TGTGCCAGCAGTGTCTCCCCCGCTGAGCAGTACTTC,CASSVSPAEQYF
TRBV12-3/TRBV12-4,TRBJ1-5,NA,TGTGCCAGCAGTTCAGACAATCAGCCCCAGCATTTT,CASSSDNQPQHF
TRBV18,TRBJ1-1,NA,TGTGCCAGCTCAGGGGGTGGCATGAACACTGAAGCTTTCTTT,CASSGGGMNTEAFF
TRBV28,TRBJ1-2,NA,TGTGCCAGCAGTTCACCCGCCCCGGGGGGCTACACCTTC,CASSSPAPGGYTF